The source of this T cell receptor (beta chain) is a study of T cell changes during pregnancy in multiple sclerosis. The CDR3 has 16 residues. Trimming cost V 6 bases and J 0 bases, with 15 bases left between them. Germline CDR1 and CDR2: LNHDA and SQIVND (reference sequence). Sequenced by immunoSEQ multiplex PCR; TCRdb stores in-frame clones only, minus some. The table shows 26,000 or so clones, with roughly 89% occurring only once. The receptor's source is a female donor with multiple sclerosis, enrolled in a pregnancy study. The J gene is TRBJ1-5, the V gene TRBV19, with D possibly TRBD1 on 5 matching bases. The sample was CD8+ T cells from peripheral blood mononuclear cells, taken in the second trimester of pregnancy. This chain's CDR3 is CASRGGGVFSNQPQHF. The CDR3 region has the DNA TGTGCCAGTAGGGGGGGTGGGGTTTTTAGCAATCAGCCCCAGCATTTT.